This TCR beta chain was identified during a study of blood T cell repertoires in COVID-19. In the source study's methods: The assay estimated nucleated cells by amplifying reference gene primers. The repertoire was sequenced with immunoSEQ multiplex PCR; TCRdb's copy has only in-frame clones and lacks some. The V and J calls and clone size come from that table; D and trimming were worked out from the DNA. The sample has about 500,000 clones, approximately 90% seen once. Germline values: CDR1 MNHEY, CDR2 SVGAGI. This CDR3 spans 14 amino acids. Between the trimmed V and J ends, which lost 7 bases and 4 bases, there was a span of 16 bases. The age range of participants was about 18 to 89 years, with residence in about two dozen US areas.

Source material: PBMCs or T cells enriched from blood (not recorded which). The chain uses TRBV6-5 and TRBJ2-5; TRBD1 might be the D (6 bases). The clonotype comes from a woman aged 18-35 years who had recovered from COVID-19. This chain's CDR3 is CASTPRGRGETQYF. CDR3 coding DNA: TGTGCCAGCACCCCCAGGGGTAGGGGAGAGACCCAGTACTTC.